This entry lists 20 T cell receptor beta chains sequenced from one sample in a study of blood T cells in healthy people across ages. For the second PCR, which ran for about 7 to 11 cycles, a sample-barcoded 5' primer and a J-beta primer mix were used. TCRdb called the 5' RACE reads again in MiXCR, with one record for every CDR3 protein. Found here are about 730,000 distinct CDR3 sequences, roughly two fifths of them singletons; the top ten hold 20% to 25%. The sample taken for sequencing was blood. These receptor sequences come from an older woman in good health.

As regards this clonotype: A read error may be the cause here, since a much bigger clone is one base away. J is TRBJ2-5 and V is TRBV12-3 or TRBV12-4; 7 positions agree with TRBD2. The V gene end was trimmed by 3 bases and the J gene end by 11 bases; junction bases not matched to a gene: 15. The CDR3 consists of 15 residues. The CDR3 region has the DNA TGTGCCAGCAGTTTGGACGGGAGGAGATACAATGAGCAGTACTTC. This translates into CASSLDGRRYNEQYF.

This chain links TRBV29-1 with TRBJ1-2; a weak D match, TRBD1 (5 bases). CDR1 is SQVTM, CDR2 ANQGSEA, per germline. The CDR3 has 15 amino acids. Deletions cut 6 bases from V and 0 bases from J, with 17 bases between. CDR3 nucleotides: TGCAGCGTCGCCGGGACCGAAGGAGCTAACTATGGCTACACCTTC. Translated, it gives CSVAGTEGANYGYTF.

The CDR3 bases are TGTGCCAGCAGTGCAGGCAGGGGGGCCGGGGAGCTGTTTTTT. The encoded protein is CASSAGRGAGELFF. J is TRBJ2-2 and V is TRBV9; tentative D call: TRBD1 (7 bases). The germline V and J ends were trimmed by 5 bases and 6 bases, with 14 bases remaining between them. CDR3 length equals 14 residues. Per the germline V gene, CDR1 is SGDLS and CDR2 is YYNGEE.

This clonotype was recorded a few times. This chain connects TRBV29-1 to TRBJ2-5, with D perhaps given as TRBD1 or TRBD2 (5 bases each). This CDR3 is 13 amino acids long. Germline CDR1 is SQVTM and CDR2 is ANQGSEA. V gave up 3 bases and J gave up 2 bases, with 10 bases separating them. The CDR3 reads CSVERDRQETQYF. The CDR3 DNA reads TGCAGCGTTGAGAGGGACCGACAAGAGACCCAGTACTTC.

J is TRBJ2-3 and V is TRBV4-2, with TRBD2 matching over 11 bases. CDR3 size: 15 residues. Trimming cost V 5 bases and J 6 bases; bases outside gene matches: 7. Germline V gives CDR1 LGHNA, CDR2 YNFKEQ. The CDR3 reads CASSLGLAAGDTQYF. The CDR3 DNA reads as TGTGCCAGCAGCTTGGGACTAGCGGCGGGGGATACGCAGTATTTT.

This clonotype was observed a handful of times. The genes are TRBV25-1 and TRBJ2-1, with TRBD1 identical over 12 bases. Germline V gene lookup returns CDR1 MGHDK and CDR2 SYGVNS. The CDR3 sequence is 17 residues long. The V gene end was trimmed by 4 bases and the J gene end by 8 bases; junction bases not matched to a gene: 12. The CDR3 DNA reads TGTGCCAGCAGTGTTCTCCGAGGGACAGGGGGCATTGATGAGCAGTTCTTC. It translates to CASSVLRGTGGIDEQFF. Complete variable domain (other parts from reference TRBV25-1 and TRBJ2-1): EADIYQTPRYLVIGTGKKITLECSQTMGHDKMYWYQQDPGMELHLIHYSYGVNSTEKGDLSSESTVSRIRTEHFPLTLESARPSHTSQYLCASSVLRGTGGIDEQFFGPGTRLTVL.

The table lists this clonotype with a few counts. This chain uses TRBV11-3 with TRBJ2-1; 8 bases agree with TRBD2. Trimming took 5 bases from V and 1 from J; bases not matched to a gene: 4. Germline V gives CDR1 SGHNT, CDR2 YENEEA. The CDR3 consists of 15 residues. The CDR3 DNA reads TGTGCCAGCAGCCTCGGGACTAGGTCCTACAATGAGCAGTTCTTC. Encoded protein: CASSLGTRSYNEQFF.

This clonotype occurred a few times. The junction differs from germline at one of its ends, possibly a read error. The chain is built from TRBV3-1 and TRBJ2-1; TRBD2 aligns across 11 bases. From germline, CDR1 is LGHDT and CDR2 YNNKEL (reference sequence). This CDR3 spans 16 amino acids. The CDR3 here is CVSSQPPSGGRYEQFF. DNA of the CDR3: TGTGTCAGCAGCCAACCACCTAGCGGGGGGAGGTATGAGCAGTTCTTC.

This clonotype was detected many times. The rearrangement links TRBV6-1 to TRBJ2-1; D call uncertain. The germline V gene has CDR1 MNHNS and CDR2 SASEGT. The V and J ends lost 7 bases and 5 bases respectively, with 15 bases between them. This CDR3 is built from 14 residues. CDR3 in amino acids: CASNSVGNNNEQFF. CDR3 in DNA: TGTGCCAGCAATTCGGTAGGCAATAACAATGAGCAGTTCTTC.

This clonotype was detected ten times or more. The V call is TRBV2, the J call TRBJ1-2; 8 bases line up with TRBD1. The V segment lost 2 bases and the J segment 5 bases; nucleotides outside the gene matches: 1. Germline V CDR1 and CDR2: SNHLY, FYNNEI. The CDR3 runs 13 residues. The CDR3 protein is CASSEQGAYGYTF. CDR3 bases: TGTGCCAGCAGTGAACAGGGGGCGTATGGCTACACCTTC.

This clonotype showed up just a few times. The rearrangement links TRBV20-1 to TRBJ1-2; D gene uncertain. Germline lookup yields CDR1 DFQATT and CDR2 SNEGSKA (reference sequence). The CDR3 totals 14 residues. Trimming pared 6 bases from V and 8 bases from J, leaving 22 bases between. In DNA form, the CDR3 reads TGCAGTGCAATGACTCTGGCTTCGCGCAGCGGCTACACCTTC. Translated: CSAMTLASRSGYTF.

The V call is TRBV5-4, the J call TRBJ2-5, with D maybe TRBD1 (6 bases). The germline V and J ends were trimmed by 5 bases and 2 bases, with 13 bases remaining between them. Germline V gives CDR1 SGHNT, CDR2 YYREEE (reference sequence). This CDR3 contains 14 residues. Written as DNA, the CDR3 is TGTGCCAGCAGTATCCGGGACACTCAAGAGACCCAGTACTTC. Protein product: CASSIRDTQETQYF. The full variable domain, completed using reference TRBV5-4 and TRBJ2-5, is ETGVTQSPTHLIKTRGQQVTLRCSSQSGHNTVSWYQQALGQGPQFIFQYYREEENGRGNFPPRFSGLQFPNYSSELNVNALELDDSALYLCASSIRDTQETQYFGPGTRLLVL.

This clonotype was found a few times. The V and J genes are TRBV19 and TRBJ2-7, with D perhaps matching TRBD2 (5 bases). Germline loops: CDR1 LNHDA, CDR2 SQIVND (reference sequence). V was clipped by 7 bases and J by 4 bases, with 14 bases between them. This CDR3 spans 13 amino acids. The CDR3 is CASNNGLTYEQYF. The CDR3, as DNA: TGTGCCAGTAATAATGGACTTACTTACGAGCAGTACTTC. Using reference TRBV19 and TRBJ2-7 for the parts outside the CDR3, the full variable domain is DGGITQSPKYLFRKEGQNVTLSCEQNLNHDAMYWYRQDPGQGLRLIYYSQIVNDFQKGDIAEGYSVSREKKESFPLTVTSAQKNPTAFYLCASNNGLTYEQYFGPGTRLTVT.

The J gene is TRBJ2-3, the V gene TRBV20-1; D not resolved. Trimming removed 3 bases at V and 2 bases at J, with 12 bases between. The CDR3 totals 14 residues. Germline CDR1 DFQATT, CDR2 SNEGSKA (reference sequence). The CDR3 is CSASTQTATDTQYF. The DNA for the CDR3 is TGCAGTGCTAGCACACAAACGGCCACAGATACGCAGTATTTT.

This clonotype was recorded a few times. The genes are TRBV5-1 and TRBJ2-1; 9 bases align to TRBD1. Matching the DNA end better, TRBJ2-7 makes the J call doubtful. Germline V gives CDR1 SGHRS, CDR2 YFSETQ. This CDR3 region has 14 residues. CDR3 DNA: TGCGCCAGCAGCTTGGGACAGGGGGGCAATGAGCAGTACTTC. This sequence encodes CASSLGQGGNEQYF.

This clonotype was counted only a few times. J is TRBJ1-5 and V is TRBV27; D unresolved. Trimming took 2 bases from V and 1 from J, leaving 6 bases between them. This CDR3 has 14 amino acids. The germline gives CDR1 MNHEY, CDR2 SMNVEV (reference sequence). Here the CDR3 reads CASSLMGSNQPQHF. The DNA of the CDR3 is TGTGCCAGCAGTTTAATGGGGAGCAATCAGCCCCAGCATTTT.

The chain recombines TRBV9 with TRBJ2-6; possibly TRBD1 for D (5 bases). The ends were cut back, 4 bases at V and 0 bases at J, with 11 bases in the middle. This CDR3 has 16 residues. Germline CDR1 and CDR2: SGDLS and YYNGEE. This chain's CDR3 is CASSTDRNSGANVLTF. CDR3 nucleotides: TGTGCCAGCAGCACCGACAGAAACTCTGGGGCCAACGTCCTGACTTTC.

V and J are TRBV24-1 and TRBJ2-3; 9 bases are shared with TRBD1. CDR3 length: 22 residues. Germline V gives CDR1 KGHDR, CDR2 SFDVKD. The ends lost 8 bases at V and 3 bases at J; junction bases unmatched: 29. CDR3 nucleotide sequence: TGTGCCACCATTATCCCCCAAAACGAAAAACCGGGACAGGGTAACAGTACAGATACGCAGTATTTT. Translated, it gives CATIIPQNEKPGQGNSTDTQYF.

This chain uses TRBV5-6 with TRBJ2-1, with TRBD2 matching 9 bases. Losses at the gene ends were 10 bases for V and 8 bases for J; bases not matched to a gene: 19. The CDR3 is 16 residues long. Germline V CDR1 and CDR2: SGHDT, YYEEEE. The CDR3 here is CAGQRSGRWGVDEQFF. As DNA, the CDR3 is TGTGCCGGCCAACGTAGCGGGAGATGGGGAGTAGATGAGCAGTTCTTC.

This chain links TRBV20-1 with TRBJ1-6; tentative D call: TRBD1 (5 bases). V was trimmed by 4 bases and J by 18 bases, leaving 25 bases between them. The CDR3 is made up of 14 amino acids. Germline lookup yields CDR1 DFQATT and CDR2 SNEGSKA (reference sequence). The CDR3 DNA reads as TGCAGTGCTAAGTATGCGACAGATAATTCACCACCCCACTTT. Translating it yields CSAKYATDNSPPHF.